The 28 T cell receptor beta chains below come from one sample, sequenced in a study of shared clonotypes between healthy human individuals (dated by TCRdb to 2019 to 2021). Libraries came from the immunoSEQ multiplex PCR assay. What TCRdb holds here is the immuneACCESS table cut down to in-frame rearrangements. Part of the clones is not present; checked against another copy, under half of the missing clones reflect an unresolved V gene, and the others are unexplained. Recorded for this sample are roughly 590,000 clones; around 95% of them occurred a single time. Clones ranked in the top ten supply 0.095% to 0.12% of the sample. For the CD8 naive samples, CD45RO-negative cells were positively selected for CCR7, yielding a CD45RA+CCR7+ population from which TemRA cells were excluded. The sample was naive CD8+ T cells sorted from blood. In light of the paper, this sample's cell subset or site label describes: CD45RA+CCR7+. The receptors here all came from a woman under 40 in good health.

The rearrangement joins TRBV7-2 to TRBJ2-1; 7 bases line up with TRBD1. J gave up 3 bases and V 6 bases, and 2 bases lay outside the gene matches. The CDR3 contains 13 residues. Per the germline V gene, CDR1 is SGHTA and CDR2 is FQGNSA. CDR3: CASRYRGYNEQFF. Here the CDR3 DNA reads TGTGCCAGCAGATACAGGGGCTACAATGAGCAGTTCTTC. Based on the CDR3 plus reference TRBV7-2 and TRBJ2-1, the full variable domain is GAGVSQSPSNKVTEKGKDVELRCDPISGHTALYWYRQSLGQGLEFLIYFQGNSAPDKSGLPSDRFSAERTGGSVSTLTIQRTQQEDSAVYLCASRYRGYNEQFFGPGTRLTVL.

The chain carries TRBV5-1 and TRBJ2-2; TRBD2 matches 8 bases. CDR3 length equals 17 residues. The J segment lost 2 bases and the V segment lost 4 bases, leaving 10 bases of the junction unmatched. Germline loops: CDR1 SGHRS, CDR2 YFSETQ. The CDR3 nucleotides read TGCGCCAGCAGCCTCTTAACACTAGCGGAAAACACCGGGGAGCTGTTTTTT. This codes for CASSLLTLAENTGELFF.

The genes are TRBV4-1 and TRBJ2-5, with a possible D match to TRBD1 (6 bases). CDR1 is MGHRA, CDR2 YSYEKL, per germline. The germline V and J ends were trimmed by 0 bases and 5 bases, with 13 bases remaining between them. The CDR3 covers 15 residues. The CDR3 is CASSQDPGALETQYF. The DNA of the CDR3 is TGCGCCAGCAGCCAAGATCCAGGGGCGTTGGAGACCCAGTACTTC.

The V call is TRBV11-1, the J call TRBJ2-7, with 7 bases aligning to TRBD1. The J segment lost 4 bases and the V segment lost 3 bases, leaving 6 bases of the junction unmatched. CDR3 length: 14 amino acids. Germline assignment: CDR1 SGHAT and CDR2 FQDESV (reference sequence). The CDR3 loop reads CASSFSQGQYEQYF. Written as DNA, the CDR3 is TGTGCCAGCAGCTTCTCACAGGGGCAGTACGAGCAGTACTTC.

The chain joins TRBV18 to TRBJ1-2, with TRBD1 as a possible D gene (5 bases). Germline V gene lookup returns CDR1 KGHSH and CDR2 LQKENI. This CDR3 has 18 amino acids. The V gene lost 2 bases and the J gene lost 7 bases, with 26 bases spanning the gap. CDR3 region: CASSPSRPQTARRGGYTF. The CDR3 DNA sequence: TGTGCCAGCTCACCATCCAGGCCCCAAACAGCTAGGAGGGGTGGCTACACCTTC.

The V gene is TRBV27, the J gene TRBJ2-7; TRBD1 is a possible D gene (6 bases). CDR3 length: 13 residues. Trimming shortened V by 3 bases and J by 7 bases, and 13 bases separated the two germline ends. The V gene's germline CDR1 is MNHEY and CDR2 SMNVEV (reference sequence). The CDR3 DNA reads TGTGCCAGCAGTTTGGAGGTGGGGGCGGAGCAGTACTTC. Amino acid sequence: CASSLEVGAEQYF.

The rearrangement joins TRBV7-9 to TRBJ2-7; no reliable D call. Germline loops: CDR1 SEHNR, CDR2 FQNEAQ (reference sequence). The CDR3 runs 19 residues. Trimming removed 5 bases at V and 7 bases at J, with 33 bases between. CDR3 nucleotides: TGTGCCAGCAGCCCCCAAAGCGCTCTCCAGAGTCACGCACCGTCGGAGCAGTACTTC. It is translated as CASSPQSALQSHAPSEQYF.

CDR3 sequence reads: CASSGPQQGGYGYTF. The CDR3 DNA sequence: TGTGCCAGCAGCGGCCCACAACAGGGGGGGTATGGCTACACCTTC. This chain joins TRBV9 and TRBJ1-2; 8 nucleotides match TRBD1. V dropped 3 bases and J dropped 5; count of bases not matched to a gene: 9. CDR1 SGDLS and CDR2 YYNGEE come from the germline V gene. This CDR3 spans 15 amino acids.

This sequence joins TRBV2 and TRBJ1-2; 9 nucleotides match TRBD1. The CDR3 sequence is 17 residues long. Germline values: CDR1 SNHLY, CDR2 FYNNEI. With 3 bases clipped from V and 1 base from J, the junction kept 9 bases outside the gene matches. This CDR3 reads CASSEGDRASLNYGYTF. CDR3 sequence (DNA): TGTGCCAGCAGTGAGGGGGACAGGGCATCCCTTAACTATGGCTACACCTTC.

In DNA form, the CDR3 reads TGTGCCAGCAGCCAAGACGGAGGGGGACTAGTTGAGTTCTCCTACAATGAGCAGTTCTTC. Amino acid sequence: CASSQDGGGLVEFSYNEQFF. This chain links TRBV4-2 with TRBJ2-1; 8 nucleotides match TRBD2. This CDR3 region has 20 residues. Germline V gives CDR1 LGHNA, CDR2 YNFKEQ. Trimming at V came to 0 bases and at J to 0 bases, leaving 13 bases not matched to a gene.

The rearrangement links TRBV7-6 to TRBJ2-7, with D tentatively TRBD1 (6 bases). The germline V gene encodes CDR1 SGHVS and CDR2 FNYEAQ. V lost 3 bases to trimming and J lost 0 bases, with 12 bases between them. The length of the CDR3 is 15 residues. The CDR3 DNA is TGTGCCAGCAGCTTGGGACATCCACCCTCCTACGAGCAGTACTTC. Translating gives CASSLGHPPSYEQYF.

On this clone: Other DNA sequences in this specimen translate into the identical CDR3. The gene calls are TRBV5-6 and TRBJ2-2; D remains ambiguous. Germline lookup yields CDR1 SGHDT and CDR2 YYEEEE. Between the trimmed V and J ends, which lost 4 bases and 0 bases, there was a span of 7 bases. This CDR3 region has 14 residues. The CDR3 is CASSLSANTGELFF. The CDR3 nucleotides are TGTGCCAGCAGCCTGAGCGCGAACACCGGGGAGCTGTTTTTT.

This sequence joins TRBV7-9 and TRBJ2-1; 10 bases are shared with TRBD2. Germline lookup yields CDR1 SEHNR and CDR2 FQNEAQ (reference sequence). This CDR3 is built from 15 residues. V gave up 0 bases and J gave up 7 bases; unmatched junction bases: 3. In nucleotides, the CDR3 is TGTGCCAGCAGCTTAGCCCGGACTAGCGGAAATGAGCAGTTCTTC. The encoded protein is CASSLARTSGNEQFF.

The chain has TRBV7-6 and TRBJ2-7; no reliable D call. The CDR3 loop spans 14 amino acids. The V end lost 1 base, the J end lost 2 bases, and 9 bases lay between the germline ends. Germline V gene data show CDR1 as SGHVS and CDR2 as FNYEAQ. The CDR3: CASSLGGAPYEQYF. CDR3 nucleotide sequence: TGTGCCAGCAGCTTAGGTGGCGCCCCCTACGAGCAGTACTTC. Complete variable domain (other parts from reference TRBV7-6 and TRBJ2-7): GAGVSQSPRYKVTKRGQDVALRCDPISGHVSLYWYRQALGQGPEFLTYFNYEAQQDKSGLPNDRFSAERPEGSISTLTIQRTEQRDSAMYRCASSLGGAPYEQYFGPGTRLTVT.

This clone occurred once. The genes are TRBV7-9 and TRBJ2-1, with 11 bases fitting TRBD2. Losses at the gene ends were 5 bases for V and 3 bases for J; bases not matched to a gene: 3. Looked up from germline, CDR1 is SEHNR and CDR2 is FQNEAQ (reference sequence). The CDR3 spans 15 residues. The CDR3 spells CASSMGLADYNEQFF. For the CDR3, the DNA is TGTGCCAGCAGCATGGGACTAGCGGACTACAATGAGCAGTTCTTC.

This rearrangement joins TRBV29-1 to TRBJ2-1; D perhaps matches TRBD2 (5 bases). Trimming stripped 8 bases from V and 5 bases from J, with 19 bases between. Germline CDR1 reads SQVTM; CDR2 reads ANQGSEA. CDR3 length equals 14 residues. In DNA, the CDR3 is TGCAGCACCGAGGGAGACCATGCCAACAATGAGCAGTTCTTC. This translates into CSTEGDHANNEQFF.

The V call is TRBV4-1, the J call TRBJ1-4; D possibly corresponds to TRBD1 (6 bases). CDR1 is MGHRA and CDR2 is YSYEKL in the germline V gene. V lost 4 bases and J 7 bases, leaving 19 bases between the germline ends. This CDR3 is 16 amino acids long. The CDR3 DNA sequence: TGCGCCAGCAGCCGCGATTCCCAGGGGACGGGTGAAAAACTGTTTTTT. Protein: CASSRDSQGTGEKLFF.

This chain uses TRBV27 with TRBJ2-7; weak D call: TRBD2 (6 bases). Germline CDR1 reads MNHEY; CDR2 reads SMNVEV (reference sequence). The CDR3 extends over 14 amino acids. Trimming cost V 6 bases and J 4 bases, with 16 bases left between them. The CDR3 sequence is CASSEGTSGYEQYF. DNA of the CDR3: TGTGCCAGCAGCGAAGGGACTTCAGGGTACGAGCAGTACTTC.

In nucleotides, the CDR3 is TGTGCCAGCAAAGAGGCTTACAGTAACACTGAAGCTTTCTTT. Translating gives CASKEAYSNTEAFF. The chain recombines TRBV7-9 with TRBJ1-1; D remains ambiguous. Germline CDR1 reads SEHNR; CDR2 reads FQNEAQ (reference sequence). The V end lost 7 bases, the J end lost 2 bases, and 14 bases lay between the germline ends. The CDR3 spans 14 residues.

This rearrangement joins TRBV28 to TRBJ2-6; TRBD2 might be the D (6 bases). This CDR3 spans 17 amino acids. Between the trimmed V and J ends, which lost 3 bases and 2 bases, there was a span of 14 bases. Germline CDR1 reads MDHEN; CDR2 reads SYDVKM. CDR3 sequence (DNA): TGTGCCAGCAGTTTGGTTCGGAGGGTACCTGGGGCCAACGTCCTGACTTTC. It is translated as CASSLVRRVPGANVLTF.

The rearrangement uses TRBV4-1 and TRBJ1-2; D might be TRBD1 (6 bases). This CDR3 is built from 15 residues. The V end lost 2 bases, the J end lost 4 bases, and 14 bases lay between the germline ends. Germline-derived CDR1 and CDR2 are MGHRA and YSYEKL. CDR3 nucleotide sequence: TGCGCCAGCAGCCAAATACAGGGCAGCGTCTATGGCTACACCTTC. Its protein is CASSQIQGSVYGYTF.

The chain recombines TRBV9 with TRBJ2-1; TRBD2 aligns across 8 bases. The CDR3 runs 18 residues. Germline CDR1 reads SGDLS; CDR2 reads YYNGEE. Germline trimming cut 4 bases from V and 10 bases from J; bases unmatched to any gene: 22. The CDR3 DNA follows: TGTGCCAGCAGCTCCGCGGGGGGCGGACTAGCCACTTTATTGGAGCAGTTCTTC. It encodes CASSSAGGGLATLLEQFF.

CDR3 protein: CASSGKRLASVKQYF. The CDR3 bases are TGTGCCAGCAGCGGGAAGAGGCTAGCATCGGTTAAGCAGTATTTT. This sequence joins TRBV7-9 and TRBJ2-3; the D gene is possibly TRBD2 (5 bases). Germline V gene lookup returns CDR1 SEHNR and CDR2 FQNEAQ (reference sequence). The CDR3 sequence is 15 residues long. V lost 5 bases, J lost 11 bases, and 23 bases lay in between. Based on the CDR3 plus reference TRBV7-9 and TRBJ2-3, the full variable domain is DTGVSQNPRHKITKRGQNVTFRCDPISEHNRLYWYRQTLGQGPEFLTYFQNEAQLEKSRLLSDRFSAERPKGSFSTLEIQRTEQGDSAMYLCASSGKRLASVKQYFGPGTRLTVL.

The chain recombines TRBV5-1 with TRBJ1-1; D possibly corresponds to TRBD1 (6 bases). This CDR3 spans 14 amino acids. The germline CDR1 and CDR2 sequences are SGHRS and YFSETQ. V gave up 5 bases and J gave up 0 bases, with 11 bases separating them. CDR3 residues: CASSHRVMNTEAFF. The CDR3, as DNA: TGCGCCAGCAGTCACAGGGTTATGAACACTGAAGCTTTCTTT. Supplemented by reference TRBV5-1 and TRBJ1-1, the full variable domain reads KAGVTQTPRYLIKTRGQQVTLSCSPISGHRSVSWYQQTPGQGLQFLFEYFSETQRNKGNFPGRFSGRQFSNSRSEMNVSTLELGDSALYLCASSHRVMNTEAFFGQGTRLTVV.

The V gene is TRBV7-9, the J gene TRBJ2-1, with no clear D. This CDR3 spans 14 amino acids. Germline assignment: CDR1 SEHNR and CDR2 FQNEAQ (reference sequence). Trimming shortened V by 2 bases and J by 3 bases, and 8 bases separated the two germline ends. The CDR3 region has the DNA TGTGCCAGCAGCTTATCCTCGGTCTACAATGAGCAGTTCTTC. Protein: CASSLSSVYNEQFF.

The J gene is TRBJ2-1, the V gene TRBV4-2; no clear D. Germline CDR1 reads LGHNA; CDR2 reads YNFKEQ. The CDR3 has 18 amino acids. V was clipped by 5 bases and J by 0 bases, with 20 bases between them. CDR3 sequence (DNA): TGTGCCAGCAGCGAACCTGGCTCGATGAAGAGCTCCTACAATGAGCAGTTCTTC. Its translation: CASSEPGSMKSSYNEQFF.

V is TRBV10-3 and J is TRBJ1-3; D is unclear. Germline loops: CDR1 ENHRY, CDR2 SYGVKD. V lost 7 bases to trimming and J lost 6 bases, with 13 bases between them. This CDR3 is built from 13 residues. The CDR3 is CAIMGLRLNTIYF. In DNA, the CDR3 is TGTGCCATCATGGGTCTTCGGTTAAACACCATATATTTT.

The genes are TRBV4-1 and TRBJ2-1; 7 bases align to TRBD2. The CDR3 sequence is 13 residues long. J was trimmed by 6 bases and V by 1 base; bases with no gene match: 0. Germline V gives CDR1 MGHRA, CDR2 YSYEKL. CDR3 region: CASSQAGGNEQFF. CDR3 DNA sequence: TGCGCCAGCAGCCAAGCGGGAGGCAATGAGCAGTTCTTC.